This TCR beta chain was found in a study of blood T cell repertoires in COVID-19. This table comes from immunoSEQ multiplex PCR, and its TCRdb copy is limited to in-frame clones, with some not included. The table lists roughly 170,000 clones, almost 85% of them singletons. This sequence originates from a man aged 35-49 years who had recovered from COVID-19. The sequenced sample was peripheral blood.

As DNA, the CDR3 is TGTGCCAGATTTGGACCCGTGGGGCGGGGTCCCAGGGATACGCAGTATTTT. Translation: CARFGPVGRGPRDTQYF. The chain uses TRBV27 and TRBJ2-3, with a weak D call TRBD2 (6 bases). The CDR3 is 17 residues long. The ends were cut back, 9 bases at V and 6 bases at J, with 28 bases in the middle. From germline, CDR1 is MNHEY and CDR2 SMNVEV (reference sequence).